These T cell receptor beta chains were read from a single sample in a study of T cell responses to AZD1222 COVID-19 vaccine. This table comes from immunoSEQ multiplex PCR, and its TCRdb copy is limited to in-frame clones, with some not included. The data contain about 120,000 clones, 80% to 90% of them singletons. Sequences were derived from peripheral blood, sampled on day 0 of AZD1222 vaccination. Receptors were obtained from an adult in good health. Each CDR3 is given with its conserved first and last residue. A D gene is named only where the DNA matches it firmly. Not all rows give a size; the values are once, few, many and, for expanded clones, a class.

clone_size: -
cdr3_length: 15
j_call: TRBJ2-1
d_call: TRBD2
v_call: TRBV29-1
cdr3_aa: CSVDKGSGRLNEQFF
cdr3_nt: TGCAGCGTTGATAAGGGCAGCGGGAGACTCAATGAGCAGTTCTTC

clone_size: -
cdr3_length: 15
j_call: TRBJ2-2
d_call: TRBD2
v_call: TRBV11-3
cdr3_aa: CASSPRGARTGELFF
cdr3_nt: TGTGCCAGCAGTCCGCGGGGGGCGAGGACCGGGGAGCTGTTTTTT

clone_size: -
cdr3_length: 12
j_call: TRBJ1-1
d_call: -
v_call: TRBV30
cdr3_aa: CAWSAGGPQAFF
cdr3_nt: TGTGCCTGGAGCGCCGGTGGACCTCAAGCTTTCTTT

clone_size: once
cdr3_length: 12
j_call: TRBJ2-7
d_call: -
v_call: TRBV2
cdr3_aa: CASSEYPAGGYF
cdr3_nt: TGTGCCAGCAGTGAATATCCCGCCGGGGGGTACTTC

clone_size: -
cdr3_length: 14
j_call: TRBJ1-1
d_call: -
v_call: TRBV5-4
cdr3_aa: CASSPGRLNTEAFF
cdr3_nt: TGTGCCAGCAGCCCGGGACGGCTGAACACTGAAGCTTTCTTT

clone_size: -
cdr3_length: 19
j_call: TRBJ2-3
d_call: -
v_call: TRBV10-1
cdr3_aa: CASSGSSQGAKGSTDTQYF
cdr3_nt: TGCGCCAGCAGTGGGTCATCGCAGGGCGCAAAAGGTAGCACAGATACGCAGTATTTT

clone_size: -
cdr3_length: 14
j_call: TRBJ2-1
d_call: TRBD2
v_call: TRBV3-1/TRBV3-2
cdr3_aa: CASKPRLTSGEQFF
cdr3_nt: TGTGCCAGCAAACCAAGATTAACTAGCGGGGAACAGTTCTTC

clone_size: -
cdr3_length: 14
j_call: TRBJ1-6
d_call: -
v_call: TRBV19
cdr3_aa: CASSFGGNNSPLHF
cdr3_nt: TGTGCCAGTAGTTTTGGCGGAAATAATTCACCCCTCCACTTT

clone_size: -
cdr3_length: 14
j_call: TRBJ1-1
d_call: -
v_call: TRBV6-5
cdr3_aa: CASSLLYQGSEAFF
cdr3_nt: TGTGCCAGCAGTTTACTCTATCAGGGGAGTGAAGCTTTCTTT

clone_size: -
cdr3_length: 17
j_call: TRBJ1-1
d_call: -
v_call: TRBV4-1
cdr3_aa: CASSQGETGPMNTEAFF
cdr3_nt: TGCGCCAGCAGCCAAGGAGAAACCGGACCCATGAACACTGAAGCTTTCTTT

clone_size: -
cdr3_length: 12
j_call: TRBJ1-6
d_call: -
v_call: TRBV2
cdr3_aa: CASSPTNSPLHF
cdr3_nt: TGTGCCAGCAGTCCCACAAATTCACCCCTCCACTTT

clone_size: -
cdr3_length: 12
j_call: TRBJ1-6
d_call: -
v_call: TRBV27
cdr3_aa: CASSYYNSPLHF
cdr3_nt: TGTGCCAGCAGTTACTATAATTCACCCCTCCACTTT

clone_size: -
cdr3_length: 15
j_call: TRBJ1-6
d_call: TRBD1
v_call: TRBV27
cdr3_aa: CASSGDRGYNSPLHF
cdr3_nt: TGTGCCAGCAGTGGGGACAGGGGCTATAATTCACCCCTCCACTTT

clone_size: -
cdr3_length: 14
j_call: TRBJ1-4
d_call: -
v_call: TRBV4-1
cdr3_aa: CASSQGLGVEKLFF
cdr3_nt: TGCGCCAGCAGCCAAGGACTGGGCGTGGAAAAACTGTTTTTT

clone_size: -
cdr3_length: 15
j_call: TRBJ2-2
d_call: -
v_call: TRBV11-2
cdr3_aa: CASSTRTVNTGELFF
cdr3_nt: TGTGCCAGCAGCACCAGGACAGTGAACACCGGGGAGCTGTTTTTT

clone_size: -
cdr3_length: 12
j_call: TRBJ1-1
d_call: -
v_call: TRBV25-1
cdr3_aa: CASRPSGYEAFF
cdr3_nt: TGTGCCAGCAGGCCGTCGGGGTATGAAGCTTTCTTT

clone_size: -
cdr3_length: 18
j_call: TRBJ1-2
d_call: -
v_call: TRBV18
cdr3_aa: CASSPNVGIGDRSGGYTF
cdr3_nt: TGTGCCAGCTCACCCAACGTTGGGATAGGGGATCGGTCGGGTGGCTACACCTTC